The clone carrying this TCR beta chain was counted between two and nine times. Other nucleotide sequences from this sample produce the same CDR3. Produced via immunoSEQ multiplex PCR; TCRdb's table is partial and in-frame only. Counted here are 110,000 to 150,000 clones, about 86% occurring once; the ten biggest clones make up less than 9.5%. The sample is drawn from a study of blood T cell repertoires in COVID-19. About the study: The analysed material was cDNA or gDNA that came from T cells, B-cell-depleted T cells, or PBMCs.

The CDR3 runs 13 residues. Germline CDR1 reads SGHTS; CDR2 reads YDEGEE. The V end was cut by 3 bases, the J end by 3 bases, with 9 bases between. Sequenced sample: peripheral blood. This sequence joins TRBV5-8 and TRBJ1-2; a possible D gene is TRBD1 (5 bases). The clonotype was recovered from a human donor in a cohort sampled during active COVID-19. CDR3 DNA sequence: TGTGCCAGCAGCTCGCAGGGATACTATGGCTACACCTTC. This gives the protein CASSSQGYYGYTF.